This T cell receptor (beta chain) is from a study of Tregs in tolerant kidney transplant recipients. In the study overall: Mixed chimerism was transient after nonmyeloablative marrow transplants from related graft donors. Findings and limits, study-wide: Donor-specific Treg expansion exceeded global Treg expansion in tolerant patients, suggesting antigen drive. Expanding Tregs on activated donor B cells appeared to best identify donor-specific TCRbeta clones. Validation in larger populations is needed because few patients were studied.

As regards this clone: Its antigen remains unidentified.

Profiling relied on immunoSEQ multiplex PCR, and the TCRdb table lists in-frame clones only, not all of them. Reported are roughly 32,000 clones; the ten largest clones contain approximately 7.3%. The receptor comes from a human donor who received a combined kidney and bone marrow transplant. The source material was CD8+ T cells from blood, sampled before the transplant.

The DNA read from the CDR3 is TGCAGTGCTCGATCAGGGGACCCTGGC. Translated: CSARSGDPG. The full-length CDR3 reads as CSARSGDPGYTF. This chain joins TRBV20-1 and TRBJ1-2; D is perhaps TRBD1 (6 bases). The CDR3 extends 3 residues past the end of the read, so its final part is completed from the germline J gene. From germline, CDR1 is DFQATT and CDR2 SNEGSKA (reference sequence). V was trimmed by 5 bases and J by 7 bases, leaving 14 bases between them. This CDR3 comprises 12 residues.